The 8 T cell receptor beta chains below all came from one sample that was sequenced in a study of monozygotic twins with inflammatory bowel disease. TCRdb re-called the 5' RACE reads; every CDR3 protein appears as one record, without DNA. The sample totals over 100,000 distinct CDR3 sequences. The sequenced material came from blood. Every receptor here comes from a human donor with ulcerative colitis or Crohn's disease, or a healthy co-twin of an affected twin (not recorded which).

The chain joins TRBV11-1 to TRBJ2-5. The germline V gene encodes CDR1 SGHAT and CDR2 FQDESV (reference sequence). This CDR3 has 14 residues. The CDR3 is CASSLVHWQETQYF.

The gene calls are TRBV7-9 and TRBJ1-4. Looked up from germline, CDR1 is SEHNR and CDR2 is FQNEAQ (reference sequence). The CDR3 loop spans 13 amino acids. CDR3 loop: CASSDSIDEKLFF.

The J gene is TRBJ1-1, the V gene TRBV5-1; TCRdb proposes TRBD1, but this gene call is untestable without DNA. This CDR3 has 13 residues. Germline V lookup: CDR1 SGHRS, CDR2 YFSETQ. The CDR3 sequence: CASAPRPDTEAFF.

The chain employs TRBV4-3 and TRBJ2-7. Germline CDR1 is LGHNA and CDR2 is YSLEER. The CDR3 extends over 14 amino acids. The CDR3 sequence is CASSQERERYEQYF.

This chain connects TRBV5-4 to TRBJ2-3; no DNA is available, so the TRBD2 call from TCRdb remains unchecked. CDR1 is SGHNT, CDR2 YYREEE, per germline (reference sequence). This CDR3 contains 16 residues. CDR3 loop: CASSPILAGEADTQYF.

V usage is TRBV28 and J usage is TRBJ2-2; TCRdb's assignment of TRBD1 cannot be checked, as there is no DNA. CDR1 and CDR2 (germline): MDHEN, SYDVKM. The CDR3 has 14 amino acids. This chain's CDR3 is CASRPRGYTGELFF.

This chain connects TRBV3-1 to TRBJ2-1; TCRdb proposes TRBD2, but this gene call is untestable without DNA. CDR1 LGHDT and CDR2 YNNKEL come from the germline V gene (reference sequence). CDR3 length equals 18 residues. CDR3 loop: CASSQDLAGGRYNNEQFF.

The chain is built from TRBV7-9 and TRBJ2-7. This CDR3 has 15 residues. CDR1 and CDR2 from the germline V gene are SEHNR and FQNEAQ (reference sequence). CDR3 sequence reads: CASSLGVYPDYEQYF. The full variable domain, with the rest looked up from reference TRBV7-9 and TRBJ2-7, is DTGVSQNPRHKITKRGQNVTFRCDPISEHNRLYWYRQTLGQGPEFLTYFQNEAQLEKSRLLSDRFSAERPKGSFSTLEIQRTEQGDSAMYLCASSLGVYPDYEQYFGPGTRLTVT.